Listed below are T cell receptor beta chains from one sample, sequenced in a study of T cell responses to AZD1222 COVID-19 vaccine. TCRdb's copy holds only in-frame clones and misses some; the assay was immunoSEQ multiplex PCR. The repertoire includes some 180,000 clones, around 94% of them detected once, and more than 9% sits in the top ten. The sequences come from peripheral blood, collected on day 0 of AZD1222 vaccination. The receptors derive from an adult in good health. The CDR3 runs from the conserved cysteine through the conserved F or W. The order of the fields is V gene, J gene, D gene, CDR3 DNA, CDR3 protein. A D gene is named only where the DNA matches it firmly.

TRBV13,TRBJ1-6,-,TGTGCCAGCAGCTTAGGGGTAGGAAATGTACAATCACCCCTCCACTTT,CASSLGVGNVQSPLHF
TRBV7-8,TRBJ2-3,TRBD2,TGTGCCAGCAGCTTAGCGCGGTTAGCGGGGGGGCGCATGGCAGATACGCAGTATTTT,CASSLARLAGGRMADTQYF
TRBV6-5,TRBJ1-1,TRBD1,TGTGCCAGCAGTCCGACAGGGGCGAACACTGAAGCTTTCTTT,CASSPTGANTEAFF
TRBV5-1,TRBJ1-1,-,TGCGCCAGCAGCCTAGGACACGAGGGAGCTTTCTTT,CASSLGHEGAFF
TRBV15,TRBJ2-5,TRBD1,TGTGCCACCAGCCTAAGACCAGGGACAGCCCAGTACTTC,CATSLRPGTAQYF
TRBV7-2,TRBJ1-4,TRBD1,TGTGCCAGCAGCTTAGGGGGACAGGGGGCGATCGGAAAACTGTTTTTT,CASSLGGQGAIGKLFF
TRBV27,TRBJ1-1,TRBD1,TGTGCCAGCAGCCTACAGGGGTTCGGCACTGAAGCTTTCTTT,CASSLQGFGTEAFF
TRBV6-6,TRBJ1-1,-,TGTGCCAGCAGTTACTGGCGTACCACTGAAGCTTTCTTT,CASSYWRTTEAFF
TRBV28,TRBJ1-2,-,TGTGCCAGCAGTTTAGGGAAAGCTAACTATGGCTACACCTTC,CASSLGKANYGYTF
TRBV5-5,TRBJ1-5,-,TGTGCCAGCAGCCCCGCGCCGGGGGACGGCAATCAGCCCCAGCATTTT,CASSPAPGDGNQPQHF
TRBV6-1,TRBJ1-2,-,TGTGCCAGCAGTGAAGCTCGGCCGTACGACTATGGCTACACCTTC,CASSEARPYDYGYTF
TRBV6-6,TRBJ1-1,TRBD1,TGTGCCAGCAGTTACTCGTCCACAGGGGCTGTAGCTGAAGCTTTCTTT,CASSYSSTGAVAEAFF
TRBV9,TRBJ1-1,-,TGTGCCAGTAATCGATGGGGCAGGAGCACTGAAGCTTTCTTT,CASNRWGRSTEAFF
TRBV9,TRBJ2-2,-,TGTGCCAGCAGCGTAGACACCGGGGAGCTGTTTTTT,CASSVDTGELFF
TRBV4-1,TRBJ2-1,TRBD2,TGCGCCAGCAGCCAAGGCACTCTGCGCGGGAGTAACAATGAGCAGTTCTTC,CASSQGTLRGSNNEQFF
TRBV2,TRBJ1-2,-,TGTGCCAGCAGTGAATGGCCTCCGGTGGACGGCTACACCTTC,CASSEWPPVDGYTF
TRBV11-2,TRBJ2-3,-,TGTGCCAGCAGCCCGAGACCCACAGATACGCAGTATTTT,CASSPRPTDTQYF
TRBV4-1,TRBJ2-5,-,TGCGCCAGCAGCCACCCGCGCGAAGAGACCCAGTACTTC,CASSHPREETQYF
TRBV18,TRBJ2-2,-,TGTGCCAGCTCCCGAGGCGTCTCGAACTTCCCGCGGGCCGGGGAGCTGTTTTTT,CASSRGVSNFPRAGELFF
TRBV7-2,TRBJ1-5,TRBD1,TGTGCCAGCAGCTCCCGGGACAGGGAACAGCCCCAGCATTTT,CASSSRDREQPQHF